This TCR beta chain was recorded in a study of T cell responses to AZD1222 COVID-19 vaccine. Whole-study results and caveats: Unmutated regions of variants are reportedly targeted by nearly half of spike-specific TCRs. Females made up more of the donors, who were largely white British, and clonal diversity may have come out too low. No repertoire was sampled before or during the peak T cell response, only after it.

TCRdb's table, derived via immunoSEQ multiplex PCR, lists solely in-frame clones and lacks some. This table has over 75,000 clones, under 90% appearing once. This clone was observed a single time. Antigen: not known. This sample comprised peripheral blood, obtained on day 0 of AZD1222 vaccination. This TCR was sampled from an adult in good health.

CDR3 sequence: CASSLDRGNSPLHF. The CDR3 nucleotides are TGTGCCAGCAGCCTGGACAGGGGTAATTCACCCCTCCACTTT. This chain uses TRBV9 with TRBJ1-6; 9 nucleotides agree with TRBD1. The CDR3 sequence is 14 residues long. In germline, CDR1 is SGDLS, CDR2 YYNGEE. The V and J ends lost 4 bases and 6 bases, in that order; junction bases with no gene match: 2.